Following are 17 T cell receptor beta chains from one sample sequenced in a study of response to subunit inactivated influenza vaccine. TCRdb independently ran MiXCR on the RT-PCR reads; one entry per CDR3 protein. The table records over 650,000 distinct CDR3 sequences, 18% of them present only once. The sample in question was PBMCs from blood, obtained around 5 days after vaccination. The receptors were gathered from a man in his forties or fifties who received an inactivated influenza vaccine.

Worth noting for this clonotype: One end of the junction fails to match germline, which may point to a read error. The V gene is TRBV6-5, the J gene TRBJ1-6, with a tentative D call TRBD1 (6 bases). The germline CDR1 and CDR2 sequences are MNHEY and SVGAGI. This CDR3 has 16 amino acids. For the CDR3, the DNA is TGTGCCAGCAGTGACTCCCTGGACAGCTATAATTCACCCCTCCACTTT. It encodes CASSDSLDSYNSPLHF.

This clonotype was counted many times. J is TRBJ1-5 and V is TRBV7-2; 11 positions match TRBD1. CDR1 is SGHTA and CDR2 is FQGNSA in the germline V gene. The CDR3 consists of 16 residues. Losses at the gene ends were 5 bases for V and 3 bases for J; bases not matched to a gene: 6. Here the CDR3 DNA reads TGTGCCAGCAGCCCCCGGACAGGGGGCATCAATCAGCCCCAGCATTTT. Translating gives CASSPRTGGINQPQHF.

The V call is TRBV6-1, the J call TRBJ2-5; 8 bases agree with TRBD1. CDR3 length equals 14 residues. V was pared by 1 base and J by 2 bases, with 0 bases of the junction left unmatched. CDR1 is MNHNS and CDR2 is SASEGT in the germline V gene. The CDR3 loop reads CASSEGTGQETQYF. The CDR3 DNA reads as TGTGCCAGCAGTGAAGGGACAGGGCAAGAGACCCAGTACTTC.

On this clonotype itself: A read error may account for a junction end that differs from germline. The V gene is TRBV20-1, the J gene TRBJ2-7; TRBD2 agrees at 8 bases. The CDR3 length is 15 residues. Germline V gene lookup returns CDR1 DFQATT and CDR2 SNEGSKA (reference sequence). Written as DNA, the CDR3 is TGCAATGCTACCTCTCCGGGACTAGGAGCCTACGAGCAGTACTTC. Translated: CNATSPGLGAYEQYF.

The table lists this clonotype with a few counts. CDR3 DNA: TGCAGTGCCTGGACAGAGATAGCCAAAAACATTCAGTACTTC. Translating it yields CSAWTEIAKNIQYF. This sequence joins TRBV20-1 and TRBJ2-4, with a weak D call TRBD1 (6 bases). V lost 6 bases and J 0 bases, leaving 12 bases between the germline ends. CDR3 length: 14 amino acids. Per the germline V gene, CDR1 is DFQATT and CDR2 is SNEGSKA (reference sequence).

This clonotype turned up a few times. This chain connects TRBV5-6 to TRBJ2-1, with unresolved D. Trimming cost V 6 bases and J 3 bases, with 16 bases left between them. CDR1 and CDR2 from the germline V gene are SGHDT and YYEEEE. The CDR3 covers 15 residues. CDR3 in amino acids: CASTGPSLHYNEQFF. DNA of the CDR3: TGTGCCAGCACCGGGCCCTCGCTCCACTACAATGAGCAGTTCTTC. Together with reference TRBV5-6 and TRBJ2-1, the CDR3 gives the full variable domain: DAGVTQSPTHLIKTRGQQVTLRCSPKSGHDTVSWYQQALGQGPQFIFQYYEEEERQRGNFPDRFSGHQFPNYSSELNVNALLLGDSALYLCASTGPSLHYNEQFFGPGTRLTVL.

The rearrangement links TRBV28 to TRBJ1-1; D may be TRBD1 (6 bases). Germline-derived CDR1 and CDR2 are MDHEN and SYDVKM. The CDR3 covers 13 residues. Trimming shortened V by 8 bases and J by 0 bases, and 10 bases separated the two germline ends. CDR3 nucleotide sequence: TGTGCCAGCGGGGACATGATGAACACTGAAGCTTTCTTT. Protein: CASGDMMNTEAFF.

This clonotype was observed a few times. This chain connects TRBV12-3 or TRBV12-4 to TRBJ2-3, with TRBD2 matching over 10 bases. The CDR3 totals 16 residues. After removal of 5 bases from V and 6 bases from J, the junction contained 11 bases not matched to a gene. The CDR3 loop is CASSPGRSGGVDTQYF. For the CDR3, the DNA is TGTGCCAGCAGTCCGGGCCGGAGCGGGGGGGTTGATACGCAGTATTTT.

The rearrangement joins TRBV4-1 to TRBJ2-2; D perhaps matches TRBD2 (6 bases). The CDR3 length is 17 residues. V was cut by 0 bases and J by 4 bases, with 15 bases left in between. Germline values: CDR1 MGHRA, CDR2 YSYEKL. CDR3 nucleotide sequence: TGCGCCAGCAGCCAAGATCGGGCGGGGTCTGGCACCGGGGAGCTGTTTTTT. Its protein product is CASSQDRAGSGTGELFF.

This clonotype occurred a few times. The chain employs TRBV20-1 and TRBJ2-2; 11 bases are shared with TRBD2. The V segment lost 7 bases and the J segment 6 bases; nucleotides outside the gene matches: 4. The germline gives CDR1 DFQATT, CDR2 SNEGSKA (reference sequence). The CDR3 sequence is 13 residues long. The CDR3: CSVPGLAAGELFF. The CDR3 nucleotides are TGCAGTGTTCCGGGACTAGCGGCCGGGGAGCTGTTTTTT.

V and J are TRBV10-3 and TRBJ2-3; 7 bases agree with TRBD2. The CDR3 is made up of 14 amino acids. V dropped 10 bases and J dropped 5; count of bases not matched to a gene: 12. Germline V lookup: CDR1 ENHRY, CDR2 SYGVKD. The CDR3 DNA follows: TGTGCCACCGCGGGACTACAAGCTGGAGATACGCAGTATTTT. Protein sequence: CATAGLQAGDTQYF.

The V gene is TRBV5-1, the J gene TRBJ2-1, with TRBD2 matching 11 bases. Trimming at V came to 0 bases and at J to 0 bases, leaving 2 bases not matched to a gene. The CDR3 is 17 amino acids. Germline V CDR1 and CDR2: SGHRS, YFSETQ. The CDR3 region has the DNA TGCGCCAGCAGCTTGGTTAGCGGGGGGGACTCCTACAATGAGCAGTTCTTC. This sequence encodes CASSLVSGGDSYNEQFF.

At least ten counts were recorded for this clonotype. V and J are TRBV29-1 and TRBJ2-5; 9 bases agree with TRBD1. V gave up 1 base and J gave up 5 bases; unmatched junction bases: 8. The CDR3 loop spans 15 amino acids. Germline CDR1 and CDR2: SQVTM and ANQGSEA. CDR3 region: CSVEGGTGIQETQYF. CDR3 nucleotides: TGCAGCGTTGAAGGGGGGACAGGGATTCAGGAGACCCAGTACTTC.

The rearrangement joins TRBV7-9 to TRBJ2-1; D is undetermined. This CDR3 region has 15 residues. Germline V lookup: CDR1 SEHNR, CDR2 FQNEAQ (reference sequence). With 2 bases removed from V and 8 bases from J, the gap between germline ends came to 16 bases. CDR3 sequence reads: CASSLQETAVHEQFF. The DNA for the CDR3 is TGTGCCAGCAGCTTACAGGAGACCGCGGTCCATGAGCAGTTCTTC.

This clonotype was observed many times. The CDR3: CAISRGRSGRGGNEQFF. The CDR3 DNA reads as TGTGCCATCAGTCGAGGGCGGTCGGGACGAGGAGGCAATGAGCAGTTCTTC. The chain uses TRBV10-3 and TRBJ2-1; D is tentatively TRBD1 or TRBD2 (5 bases each). CDR3 length: 17 residues. The germline V gene encodes CDR1 ENHRY and CDR2 SYGVKD. The V end was cut by 5 bases, the J end by 6 bases, with 23 bases between.

CDR3 in amino acids: CASSQDGTRVYEQYF. DNA of the CDR3: TGCGCCAGCAGCCAAGACGGGACGAGGGTCTACGAGCAGTACTTC. V and J are TRBV4-3 and TRBJ2-7; D may match TRBD1 or TRBD2 (5 bases each). The germline V and J ends were trimmed by 0 bases and 3 bases, with 12 bases remaining between them. Germline CDR1 LGHNA, CDR2 YSLEER. The CDR3 spans 15 residues.

The chain combines TRBV5-1 with TRBJ2-2; 7 bases fit TRBD2. In germline, CDR1 is SGHRS, CDR2 YFSETQ. Unmatched junction bases numbered 3, after V lost 0 bases and J lost 7 bases. The CDR3 consists of 14 residues. The CDR3 nucleotides read TGCGCCAGCAGCTTGGGGCGGGAGTACGGGGAGCTGTTTTTT. It codes for CASSLGREYGELFF.